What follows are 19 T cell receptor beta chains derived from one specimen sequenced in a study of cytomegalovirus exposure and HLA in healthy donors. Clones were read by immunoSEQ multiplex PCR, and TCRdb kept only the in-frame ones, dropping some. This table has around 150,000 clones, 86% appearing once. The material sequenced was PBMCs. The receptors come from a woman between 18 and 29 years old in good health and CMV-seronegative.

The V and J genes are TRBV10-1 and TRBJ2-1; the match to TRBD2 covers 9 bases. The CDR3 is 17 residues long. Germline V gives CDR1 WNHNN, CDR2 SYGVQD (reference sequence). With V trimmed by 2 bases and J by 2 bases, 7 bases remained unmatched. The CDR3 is CASSERRRGRAYNEQFF. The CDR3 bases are TGCGCCAGCAGTGAGCGCCGGCGCGGGAGGGCCTACAATGAGCAGTTCTTC.

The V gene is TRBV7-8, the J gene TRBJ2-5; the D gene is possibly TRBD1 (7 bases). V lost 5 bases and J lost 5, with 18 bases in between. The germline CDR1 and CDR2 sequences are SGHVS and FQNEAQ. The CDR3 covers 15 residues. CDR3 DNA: TGTGCCAGCAGCATTACCTGGACAGGAGGGGAGACCCAGTACTTC. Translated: CASSITWTGGETQYF.

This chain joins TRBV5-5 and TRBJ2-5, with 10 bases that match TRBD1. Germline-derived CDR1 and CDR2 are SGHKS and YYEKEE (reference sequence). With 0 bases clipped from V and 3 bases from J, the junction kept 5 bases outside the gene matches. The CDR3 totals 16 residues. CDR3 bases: TGTGCCAGCAGCTTGGCCCGCGGACAGGGGGAAGAGACCCAGTACTTC. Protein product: CASSLARGQGEETQYF.

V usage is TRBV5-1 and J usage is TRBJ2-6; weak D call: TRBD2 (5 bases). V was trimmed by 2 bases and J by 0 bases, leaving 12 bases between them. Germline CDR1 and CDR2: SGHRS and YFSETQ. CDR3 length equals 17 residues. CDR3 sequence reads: CASSLGGMSSGANVLTF. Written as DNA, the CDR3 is TGCGCCAGCAGCTTAGGAGGTATGAGCTCTGGGGCCAACGTCCTGACTTTC.

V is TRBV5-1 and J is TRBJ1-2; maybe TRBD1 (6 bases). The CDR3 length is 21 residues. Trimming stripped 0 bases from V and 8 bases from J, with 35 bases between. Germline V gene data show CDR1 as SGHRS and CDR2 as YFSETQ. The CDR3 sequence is CASSLGREGRPASQKGGGYTF. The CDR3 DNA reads TGCGCCAGCAGCTTGGGTCGAGAAGGCAGACCGGCCTCCCAAAAGGGGGGGGGCTACACCTTC. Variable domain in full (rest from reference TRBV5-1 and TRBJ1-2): KAGVTQTPRYLIKTRGQQVTLSCSPISGHRSVSWYQQTPGQGLQFLFEYFSETQRNKGNFPGRFSGRQFSNSRSEMNVSTLELGDSALYLCASSLGREGRPASQKGGGYTFGSGTRLTVV.

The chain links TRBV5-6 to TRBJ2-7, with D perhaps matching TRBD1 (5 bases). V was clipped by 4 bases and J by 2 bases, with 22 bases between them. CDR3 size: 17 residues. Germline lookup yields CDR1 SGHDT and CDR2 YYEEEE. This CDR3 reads CASSGASLMGGTYEQYF. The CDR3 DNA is TGTGCCAGCAGCGGGGCGAGCTTAATGGGTGGCACCTACGAGCAGTACTTC. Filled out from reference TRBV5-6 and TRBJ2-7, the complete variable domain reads DAGVTQSPTHLIKTRGQQVTLRCSPKSGHDTVSWYQQALGQGPQFIFQYYEEEERQRGNFPDRFSGHQFPNYSSELNVNALLLGDSALYLCASSGASLMGGTYEQYFGPGTRLTVT.

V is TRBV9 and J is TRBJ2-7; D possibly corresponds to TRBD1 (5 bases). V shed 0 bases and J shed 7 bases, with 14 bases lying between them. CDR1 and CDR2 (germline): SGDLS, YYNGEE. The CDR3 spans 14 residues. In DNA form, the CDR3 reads TGTGCCAGCAGCGTAGGGGGCCAACCTAGGGAGCAGTACTTC. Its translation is CASSVGGQPREQYF.

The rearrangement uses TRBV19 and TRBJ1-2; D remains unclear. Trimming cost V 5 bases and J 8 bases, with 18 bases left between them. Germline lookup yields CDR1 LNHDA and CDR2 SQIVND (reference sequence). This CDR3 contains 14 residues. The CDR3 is CASSFGVLLAGYTF. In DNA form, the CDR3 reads TGTGCCAGTAGTTTCGGGGTTTTGCTCGCAGGCTACACCTTC.

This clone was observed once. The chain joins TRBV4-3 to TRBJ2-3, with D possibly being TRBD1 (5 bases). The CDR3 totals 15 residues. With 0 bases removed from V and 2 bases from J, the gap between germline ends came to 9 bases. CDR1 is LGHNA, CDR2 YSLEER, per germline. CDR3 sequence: CASSQEGAVTDTQYF. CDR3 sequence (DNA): TGCGCCAGCAGCCAAGAAGGGGCAGTCACAGATACGCAGTATTTT.

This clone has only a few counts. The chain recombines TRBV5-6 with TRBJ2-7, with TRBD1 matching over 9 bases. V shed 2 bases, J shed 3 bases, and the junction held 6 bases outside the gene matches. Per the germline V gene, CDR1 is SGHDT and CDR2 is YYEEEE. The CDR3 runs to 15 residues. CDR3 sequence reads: CASSFRDRVYYEQYF. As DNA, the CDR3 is TGTGCCAGCAGCTTCCGGGACAGGGTATACTACGAGCAGTACTTC.

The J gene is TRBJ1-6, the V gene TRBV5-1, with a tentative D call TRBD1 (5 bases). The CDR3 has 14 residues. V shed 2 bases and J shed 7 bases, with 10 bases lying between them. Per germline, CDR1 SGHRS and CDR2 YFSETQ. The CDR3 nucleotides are TGCGCCAGCAGCTTAAGACAGTCAAATTCACCCCTCCACTTT. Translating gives CASSLRQSNSPLHF. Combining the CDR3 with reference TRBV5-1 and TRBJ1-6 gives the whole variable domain KAGVTQTPRYLIKTRGQQVTLSCSPISGHRSVSWYQQTPGQGLQFLFEYFSETQRNKGNFPGRFSGRQFSNSRSEMNVSTLELGDSALYLCASSLRQSNSPLHFGNGTRLTVT.

CDR3 in DNA: TGTGCCAGCAGTTTAGGGGGGAGAGGAAACACCATATATTTT. It translates to CASSLGGRGNTIYF. The rearrangement uses TRBV28 and TRBJ1-3, with D possibly being TRBD1 (5 bases). The CDR3 has 14 residues. The V gene lost 2 bases and the J gene lost 4 bases, with 9 bases spanning the gap. Germline CDR1 and CDR2: MDHEN and SYDVKM.

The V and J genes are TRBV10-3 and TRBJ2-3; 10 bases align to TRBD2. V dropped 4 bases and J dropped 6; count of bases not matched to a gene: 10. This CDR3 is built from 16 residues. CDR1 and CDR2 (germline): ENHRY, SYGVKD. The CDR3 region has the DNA TGTGCCATCAGTGCCCTCTCTAGCGGGAGTGGCGATACGCAGTATTTT. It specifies CAISALSSGSGDTQYF.

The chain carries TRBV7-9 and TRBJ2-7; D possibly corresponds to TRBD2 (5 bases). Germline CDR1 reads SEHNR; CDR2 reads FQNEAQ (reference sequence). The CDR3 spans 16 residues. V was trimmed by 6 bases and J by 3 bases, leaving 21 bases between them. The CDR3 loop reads CASSPPESGLIYEQYF. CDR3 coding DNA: TGTGCCAGCAGTCCTCCCGAAAGCGGATTAATCTACGAGCAGTACTTC.

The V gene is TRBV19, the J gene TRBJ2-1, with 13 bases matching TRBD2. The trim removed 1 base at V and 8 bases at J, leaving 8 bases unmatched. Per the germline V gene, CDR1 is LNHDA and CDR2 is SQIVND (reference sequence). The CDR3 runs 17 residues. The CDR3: CASSIVFGTSGADEQFF. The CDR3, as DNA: TGTGCCAGTAGTATAGTATTCGGGACTAGCGGGGCGGATGAGCAGTTCTTC.

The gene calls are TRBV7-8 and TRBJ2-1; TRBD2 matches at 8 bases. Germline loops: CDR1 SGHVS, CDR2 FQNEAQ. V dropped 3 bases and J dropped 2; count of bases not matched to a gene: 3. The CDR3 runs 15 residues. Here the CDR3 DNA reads TGTGCCAGCAGCTTGGCGGGAGGTACCTACAATGAGCAGTTCTTC. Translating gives CASSLAGGTYNEQFF.

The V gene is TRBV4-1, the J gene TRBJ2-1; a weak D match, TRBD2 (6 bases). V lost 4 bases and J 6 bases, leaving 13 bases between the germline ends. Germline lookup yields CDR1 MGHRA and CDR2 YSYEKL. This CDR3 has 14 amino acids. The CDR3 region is CASSPGGFGNEQFF. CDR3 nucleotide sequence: TGCGCCAGCAGCCCCGGGGGTTTCGGCAATGAGCAGTTCTTC.

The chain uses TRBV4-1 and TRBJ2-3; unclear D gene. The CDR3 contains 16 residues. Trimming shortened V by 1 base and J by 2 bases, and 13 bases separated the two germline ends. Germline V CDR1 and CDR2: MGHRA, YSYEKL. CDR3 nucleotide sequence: TGCGCCAGCAGCCAAGCCCGAACAGCCCCCACAGATACGCAGTATTTT. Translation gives CASSQARTAPTDTQYF.

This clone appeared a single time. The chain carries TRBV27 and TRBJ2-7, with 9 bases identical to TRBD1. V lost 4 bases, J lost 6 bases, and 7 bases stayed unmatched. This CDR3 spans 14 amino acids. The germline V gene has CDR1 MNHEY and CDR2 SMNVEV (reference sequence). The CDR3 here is CASSSLGQGIEQYF. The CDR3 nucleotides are TGTGCCAGCAGTTCCCTTGGACAGGGGATCGAGCAGTACTTC.